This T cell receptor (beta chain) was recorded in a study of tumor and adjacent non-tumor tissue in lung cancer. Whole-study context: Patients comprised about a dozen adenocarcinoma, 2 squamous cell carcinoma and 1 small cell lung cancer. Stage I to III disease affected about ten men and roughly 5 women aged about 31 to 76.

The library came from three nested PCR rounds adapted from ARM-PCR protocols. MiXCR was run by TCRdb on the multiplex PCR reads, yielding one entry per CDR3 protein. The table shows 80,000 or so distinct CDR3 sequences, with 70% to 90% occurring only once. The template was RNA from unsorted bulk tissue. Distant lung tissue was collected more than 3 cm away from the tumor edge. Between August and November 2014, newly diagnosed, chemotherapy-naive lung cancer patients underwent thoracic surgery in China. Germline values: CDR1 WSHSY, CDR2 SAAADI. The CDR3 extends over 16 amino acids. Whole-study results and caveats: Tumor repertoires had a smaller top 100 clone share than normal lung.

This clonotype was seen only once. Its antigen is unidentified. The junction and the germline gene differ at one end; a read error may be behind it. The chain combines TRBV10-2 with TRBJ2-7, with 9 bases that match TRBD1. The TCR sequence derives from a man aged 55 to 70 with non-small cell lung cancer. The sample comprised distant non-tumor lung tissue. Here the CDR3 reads CTSSLAGTGNRYEQYF. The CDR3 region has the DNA TGCACCAGCAGTTTAGCCGGGACAGGGAATAGGTACGAGCAGTACTTC.